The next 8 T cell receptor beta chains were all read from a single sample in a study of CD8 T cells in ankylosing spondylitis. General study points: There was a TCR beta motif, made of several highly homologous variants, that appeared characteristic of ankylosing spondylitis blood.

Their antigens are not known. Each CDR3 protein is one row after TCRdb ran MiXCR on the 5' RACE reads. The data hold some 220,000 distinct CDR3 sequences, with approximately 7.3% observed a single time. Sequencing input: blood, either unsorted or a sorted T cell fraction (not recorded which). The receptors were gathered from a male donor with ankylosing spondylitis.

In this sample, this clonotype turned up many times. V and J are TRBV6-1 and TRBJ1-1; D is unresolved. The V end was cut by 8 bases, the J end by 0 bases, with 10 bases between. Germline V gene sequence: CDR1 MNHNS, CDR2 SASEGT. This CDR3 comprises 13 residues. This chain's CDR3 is CASLLWVNTEAFF. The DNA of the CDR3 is TGTGCCAGCTTGCTGTGGGTGAACACTGAAGCTTTCTTT.

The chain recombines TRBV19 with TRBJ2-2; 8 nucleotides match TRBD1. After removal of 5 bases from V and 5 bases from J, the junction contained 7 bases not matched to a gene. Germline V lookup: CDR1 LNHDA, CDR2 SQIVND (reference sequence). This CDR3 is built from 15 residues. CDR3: CASSPRTGRTGELFF. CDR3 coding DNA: TGTGCCAGTAGTCCCCGGACAGGGAGAACCGGGGAGCTGTTTTTT.

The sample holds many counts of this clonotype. CDR3 in DNA: TGCAGTGCTAGAGGCGGTTATAGCAATCAGCCCCAGCATTTT. Protein product: CSARGGYSNQPQHF. The chain uses TRBV20-1 and TRBJ1-5, with unresolved D. Germline V gives CDR1 DFQATT, CDR2 SNEGSKA (reference sequence). The V and J ends lost 1 base and 0 bases respectively, with 7 bases between them. The CDR3 contains 14 residues.

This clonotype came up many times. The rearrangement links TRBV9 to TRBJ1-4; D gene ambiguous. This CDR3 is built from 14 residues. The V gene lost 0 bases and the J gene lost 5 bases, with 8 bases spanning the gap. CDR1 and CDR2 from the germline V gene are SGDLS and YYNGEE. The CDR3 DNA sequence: TGTGCCAGCAGCGTAGGACAACGGAATGAAAAACTGTTTTTT. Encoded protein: CASSVGQRNEKLFF.

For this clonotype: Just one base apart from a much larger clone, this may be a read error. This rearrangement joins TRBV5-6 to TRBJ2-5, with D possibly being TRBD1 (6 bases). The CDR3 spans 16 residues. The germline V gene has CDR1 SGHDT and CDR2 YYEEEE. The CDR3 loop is CSSSLSGEALAETQYF. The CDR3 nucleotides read TGTTCCAGCAGCTTGTCAGGGGAAGCGCTCGCAGAGACCCAGTACTTC.

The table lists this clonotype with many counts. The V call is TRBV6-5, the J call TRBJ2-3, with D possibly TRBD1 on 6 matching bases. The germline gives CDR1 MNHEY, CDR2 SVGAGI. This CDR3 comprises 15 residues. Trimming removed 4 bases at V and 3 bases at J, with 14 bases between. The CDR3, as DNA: TGTGCCAGCAGTTTGGAACAGGGTGGTACAGATACGCAGTATTTT. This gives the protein CASSLEQGGTDTQYF.

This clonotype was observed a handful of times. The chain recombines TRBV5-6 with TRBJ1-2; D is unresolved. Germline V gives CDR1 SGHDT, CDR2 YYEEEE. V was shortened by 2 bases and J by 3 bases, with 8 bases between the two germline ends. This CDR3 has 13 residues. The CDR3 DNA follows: TGTGCCAGCAGCTTCCCTGGACACTATGGCTACACCTTC. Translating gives CASSFPGHYGYTF.

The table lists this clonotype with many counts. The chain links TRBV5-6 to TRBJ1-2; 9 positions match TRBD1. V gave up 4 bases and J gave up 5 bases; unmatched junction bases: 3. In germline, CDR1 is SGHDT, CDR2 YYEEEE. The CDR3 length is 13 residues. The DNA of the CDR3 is TGTGCCAGCAGCGAGGACAGGGGATATGGCTACACCTTC. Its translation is CASSEDRGYGYTF. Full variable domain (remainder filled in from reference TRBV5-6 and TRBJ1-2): DAGVTQSPTHLIKTRGQQVTLRCSPKSGHDTVSWYQQALGQGPQFIFQYYEEEERQRGNFPDRFSGHQFPNYSSELNVNALLLGDSALYLCASSEDRGYGYTFGSGTRLTVV.